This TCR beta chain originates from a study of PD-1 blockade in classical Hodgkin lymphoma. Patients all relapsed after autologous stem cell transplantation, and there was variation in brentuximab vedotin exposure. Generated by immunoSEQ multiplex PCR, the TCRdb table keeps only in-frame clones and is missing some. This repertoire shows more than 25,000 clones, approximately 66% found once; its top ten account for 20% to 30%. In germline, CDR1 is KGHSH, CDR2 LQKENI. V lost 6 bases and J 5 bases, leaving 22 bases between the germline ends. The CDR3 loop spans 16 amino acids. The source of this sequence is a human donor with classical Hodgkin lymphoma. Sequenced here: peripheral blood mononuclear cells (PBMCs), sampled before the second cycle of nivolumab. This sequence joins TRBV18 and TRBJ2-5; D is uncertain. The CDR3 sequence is CASSQVAGAVGETQYF. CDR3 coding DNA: TGTGCCAGCTCCCAAGTTGCAGGCGCGGTGGGTGAGACCCAGTACTTC.